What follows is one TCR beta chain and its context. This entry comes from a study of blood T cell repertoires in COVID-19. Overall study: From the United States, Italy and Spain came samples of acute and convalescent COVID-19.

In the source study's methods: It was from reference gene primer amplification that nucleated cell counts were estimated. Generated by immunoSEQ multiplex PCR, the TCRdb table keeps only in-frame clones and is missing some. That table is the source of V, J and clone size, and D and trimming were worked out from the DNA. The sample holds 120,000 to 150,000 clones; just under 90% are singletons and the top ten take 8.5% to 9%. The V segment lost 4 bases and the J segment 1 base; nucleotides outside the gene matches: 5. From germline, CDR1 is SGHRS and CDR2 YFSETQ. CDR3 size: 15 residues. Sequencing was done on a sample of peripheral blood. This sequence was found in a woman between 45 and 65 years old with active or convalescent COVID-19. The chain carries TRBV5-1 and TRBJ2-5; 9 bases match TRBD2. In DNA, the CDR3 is TGCGCCAGCAGCAAGGGGACTAGCAGCCAAGAGACCCAGTACTTC. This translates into CASSKGTSSQETQYF.